A selection of T cell receptor beta chains follows, all from one sample in a study of beta chain features in type 1 diabetes. Assay: immunoSEQ multiplex PCR; the TCRdb copy retains only in-frame clones and omits some. This table has about 340,000 clones, 8% appearing once. The sequenced material came from central memory CD4+ T cells from blood. These receptors were taken from a woman between 18 and 29 years old in good health. Each CDR3 is given without its conserved first and last residue.

v_gene: TRBV6-5; j_gene: TRBJ1-1; len: 12; CDR3aa: ASSDRVRNTEAF
v_gene: TRBV7-3; j_gene: TRBJ2-7; len: 10; CDR3aa: ASSSRKYEQY
v_gene: TRBV2; j_gene: TRBJ2-1; len: 12; CDR3aa: ASSEGSSSNEQF
v_gene: TRBV27; j_gene: TRBJ2-7; len: 12; CDR3aa: ASSLTSLEYEQY
v_gene: TRBV9; j_gene: TRBJ2-3; len: 14; CDR3aa: ASSVGAGKGADTQY
v_gene: TRBV4-3; j_gene: TRBJ2-7; len: 16; CDR3aa: ASSPSGPGVSYSYEQY
v_gene: TRBV4-3; j_gene: TRBJ1-4; len: 11; CDR3aa: ASSPSQNEKLF
v_gene: TRBV11-2; j_gene: TRBJ2-1; len: 14; CDR3aa: ASSLDLAGGYNEQF
v_gene: TRBV6-5; j_gene: TRBJ1-5; len: 13; CDR3aa: ASSYSGDSGQPQH
v_gene: TRBV18; j_gene: TRBJ2-5; len: 10; CDR3aa: ASSPDAWEEY
v_gene: TRBV7-2; j_gene: TRBJ2-1; len: 12; CDR3aa: ASSQGQNYNEQF
v_gene: TRBV19; j_gene: TRBJ2-4; len: 11; CDR3aa: ASSSPGRNIQY
v_gene: TRBV29-1; j_gene: TRBJ1-4; len: 11; CDR3aa: SVEADRDGKLF
v_gene: TRBV19; j_gene: TRBJ2-1; len: 9; CDR3aa: ASSIWGEQF
v_gene: TRBV7-2; j_gene: TRBJ2-1; len: 12; CDR3aa: ASSLDRVGGEQF
v_gene: TRBV20-1; j_gene: TRBJ2-7; len: 9; CDR3aa: SAGGVCEQY
v_gene: TRBV7-9; j_gene: NA; len: 11; CDR3aa: ASSLGAQFEQY
v_gene: TRBV10-3; j_gene: TRBJ2-5; len: 13; CDR3aa: AIRRTGDSQETQY
v_gene: TRBV9; j_gene: TRBJ1-5; len: 13; CDR3aa: ASSRNPYSNQPQH